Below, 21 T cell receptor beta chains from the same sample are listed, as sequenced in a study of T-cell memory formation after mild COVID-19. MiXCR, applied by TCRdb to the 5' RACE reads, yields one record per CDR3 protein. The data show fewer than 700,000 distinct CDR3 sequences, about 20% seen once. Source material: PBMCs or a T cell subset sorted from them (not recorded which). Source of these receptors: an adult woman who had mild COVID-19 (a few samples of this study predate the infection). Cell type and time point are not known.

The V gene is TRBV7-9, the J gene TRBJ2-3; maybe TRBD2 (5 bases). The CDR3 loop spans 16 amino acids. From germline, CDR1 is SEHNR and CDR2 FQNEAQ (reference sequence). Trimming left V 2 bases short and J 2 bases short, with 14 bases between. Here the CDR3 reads CASSLLSGSNTDTQYF. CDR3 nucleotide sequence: TGTGCCAGCAGCTTACTCTCGGGGAGTAACACAGATACGCAGTATTTT. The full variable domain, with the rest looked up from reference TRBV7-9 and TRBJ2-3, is DTGVSQNPRHKITKRGQNVTFRCDPISEHNRLYWYRQTLGQGPEFLTYFQNEAQLEKSRLLSDRFSAERPKGSFSTLEIQRTEQGDSAMYLCASSLLSGSNTDTQYFGPGTRLTVL.

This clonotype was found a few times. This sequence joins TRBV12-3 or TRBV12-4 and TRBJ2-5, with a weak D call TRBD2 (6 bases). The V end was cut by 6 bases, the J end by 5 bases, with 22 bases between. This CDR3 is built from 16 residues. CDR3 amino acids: CASSFSGREPGETQYF. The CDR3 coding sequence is TGTGCCAGCAGCTTTTCAGGACGGGAGCCAGGGGAGACCCAGTACTTC.

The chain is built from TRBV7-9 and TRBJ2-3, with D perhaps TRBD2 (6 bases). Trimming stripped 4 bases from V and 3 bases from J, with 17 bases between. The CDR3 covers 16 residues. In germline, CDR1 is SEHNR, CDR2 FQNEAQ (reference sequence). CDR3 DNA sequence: TGTGCCAGCAGCTCAGTTACTAGCTTGGTTACAGATACGCAGTATTTT. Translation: CASSSVTSLVTDTQYF. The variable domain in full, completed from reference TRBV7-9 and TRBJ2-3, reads DTGVSQNPRHKITKRGQNVTFRCDPISEHNRLYWYRQTLGQGPEFLTYFQNEAQLEKSRLLSDRFSAERPKGSFSTLEIQRTEQGDSAMYLCASSSVTSLVTDTQYFGPGTRLTVL.

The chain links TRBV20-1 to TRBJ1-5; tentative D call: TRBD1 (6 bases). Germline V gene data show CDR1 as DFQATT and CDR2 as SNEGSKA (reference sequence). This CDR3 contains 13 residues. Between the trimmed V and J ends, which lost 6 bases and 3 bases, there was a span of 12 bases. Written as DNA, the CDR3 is TGCAGTGCCAACGACAGGATCAATCAGCCCCAGCATTTT. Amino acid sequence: CSANDRINQPQHF.

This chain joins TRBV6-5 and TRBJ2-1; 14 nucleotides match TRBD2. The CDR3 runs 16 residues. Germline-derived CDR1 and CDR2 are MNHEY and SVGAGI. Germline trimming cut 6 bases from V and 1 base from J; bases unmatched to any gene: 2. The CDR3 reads CASRRLAGGSYNEQFF. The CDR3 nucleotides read TGTGCCAGCAGACGACTAGCGGGAGGGTCCTACAATGAGCAGTTCTTC.

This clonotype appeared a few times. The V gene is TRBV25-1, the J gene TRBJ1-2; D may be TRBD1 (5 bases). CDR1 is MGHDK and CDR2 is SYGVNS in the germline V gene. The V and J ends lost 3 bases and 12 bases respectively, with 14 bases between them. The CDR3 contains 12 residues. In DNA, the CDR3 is TGTGCCAGCAGTGAGAATCAGGGTTTCCACACCTTC. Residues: CASSENQGFHTF.

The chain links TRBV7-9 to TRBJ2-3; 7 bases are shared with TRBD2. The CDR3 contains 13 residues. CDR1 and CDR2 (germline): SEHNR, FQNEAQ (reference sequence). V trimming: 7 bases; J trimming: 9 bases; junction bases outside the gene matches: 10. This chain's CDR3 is CASTPPLGGTQYF. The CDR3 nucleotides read TGTGCCAGCACCCCTCCCCTGGGAGGGACGCAGTATTTT.

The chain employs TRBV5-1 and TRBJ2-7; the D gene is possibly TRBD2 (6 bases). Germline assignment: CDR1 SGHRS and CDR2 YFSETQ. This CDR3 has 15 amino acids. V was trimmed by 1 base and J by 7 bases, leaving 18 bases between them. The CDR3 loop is CASSLRGTAGGEQYF. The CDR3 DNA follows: TGCGCCAGCAGCTTGAGAGGGACGGCAGGAGGGGAGCAGTACTTC.

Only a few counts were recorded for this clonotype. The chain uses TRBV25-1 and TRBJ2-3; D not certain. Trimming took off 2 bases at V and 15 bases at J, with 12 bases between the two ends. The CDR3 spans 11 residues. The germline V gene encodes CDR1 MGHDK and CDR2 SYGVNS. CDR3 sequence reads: CASSEQDQQYF. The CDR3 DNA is TGTGCCAGCAGTGAACAGGACCAGCAATATTTT.

In nucleotides, the CDR3 is TGCGCCAGCAGTCGGCGGACAGGCCCCGGACAGCCCCAGCATTTT. Protein: CASSRRTGPGQPQHF. The chain links TRBV23-1 to TRBJ1-5, with 7 bases identical to TRBD1. TRBV23-1 is known as an ORF, though its function is uncertain. With 4 bases clipped from V and 7 bases from J, the junction kept 10 bases outside the gene matches. The CDR3 is made up of 15 amino acids.

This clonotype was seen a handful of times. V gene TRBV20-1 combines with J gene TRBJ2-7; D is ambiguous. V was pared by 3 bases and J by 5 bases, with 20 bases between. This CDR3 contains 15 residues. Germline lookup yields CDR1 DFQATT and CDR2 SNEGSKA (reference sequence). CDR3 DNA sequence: TGCAGTGCTAGGGCCCGGGCATCCCCGTTTGACGAGCAGTACTTC. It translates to CSARARASPFDEQYF.

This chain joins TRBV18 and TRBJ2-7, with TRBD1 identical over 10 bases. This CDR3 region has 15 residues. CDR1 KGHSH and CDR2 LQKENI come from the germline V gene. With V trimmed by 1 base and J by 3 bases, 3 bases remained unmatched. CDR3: CASSPLRTGGYEQYF. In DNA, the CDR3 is TGTGCCAGCTCACCACTCCGGACAGGGGGCTACGAGCAGTACTTC.

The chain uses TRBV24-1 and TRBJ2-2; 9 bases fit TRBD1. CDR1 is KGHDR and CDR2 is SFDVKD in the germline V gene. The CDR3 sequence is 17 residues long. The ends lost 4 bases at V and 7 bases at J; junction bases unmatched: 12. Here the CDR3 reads CATSESGTGRRDGELFF. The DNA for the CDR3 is TGTGCCACCAGTGAATCCGGGACAGGGAGGAGAGACGGGGAGCTGTTTTTT.

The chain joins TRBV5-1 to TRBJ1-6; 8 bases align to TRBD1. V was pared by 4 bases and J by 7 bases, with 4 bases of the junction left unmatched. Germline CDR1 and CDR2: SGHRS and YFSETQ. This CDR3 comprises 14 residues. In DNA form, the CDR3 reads TGCGCCAGCAGCGCACGACAGGGGAATTCACCCCTCCACTTT. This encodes CASSARQGNSPLHF.

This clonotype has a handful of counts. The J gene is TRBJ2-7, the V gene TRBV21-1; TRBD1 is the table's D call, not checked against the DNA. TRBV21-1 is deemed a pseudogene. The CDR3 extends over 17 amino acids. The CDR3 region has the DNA TGTGCCAGCAGCAAAAGGGGAACAGGCGTGCCGTCACACGAGCAGTACTTC. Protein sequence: CASSKRGTGVPSHEQYF.

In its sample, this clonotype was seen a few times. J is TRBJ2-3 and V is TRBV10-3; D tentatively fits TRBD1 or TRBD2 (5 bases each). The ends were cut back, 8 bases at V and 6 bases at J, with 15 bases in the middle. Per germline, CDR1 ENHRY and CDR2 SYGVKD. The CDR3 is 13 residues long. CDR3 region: CAISGPIQDTQYF. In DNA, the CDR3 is TGTGCCATCTCGGGACCTATTCAGGATACGCAGTATTTT.

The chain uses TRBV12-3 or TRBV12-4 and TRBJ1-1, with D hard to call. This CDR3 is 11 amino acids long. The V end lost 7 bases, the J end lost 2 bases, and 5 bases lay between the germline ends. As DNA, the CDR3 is TGTGCCAGCACCCAAAACACTGAAGCTTTCTTT. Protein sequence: CASTQNTEAFF.

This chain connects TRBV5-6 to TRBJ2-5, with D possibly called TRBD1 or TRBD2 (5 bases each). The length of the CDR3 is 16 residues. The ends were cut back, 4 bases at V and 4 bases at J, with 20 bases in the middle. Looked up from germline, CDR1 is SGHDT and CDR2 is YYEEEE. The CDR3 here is CASSPLGPGRGETQYF. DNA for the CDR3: TGTGCCAGCAGCCCCCTAGGGCCAGGGAGAGGAGAGACCCAGTACTTC.

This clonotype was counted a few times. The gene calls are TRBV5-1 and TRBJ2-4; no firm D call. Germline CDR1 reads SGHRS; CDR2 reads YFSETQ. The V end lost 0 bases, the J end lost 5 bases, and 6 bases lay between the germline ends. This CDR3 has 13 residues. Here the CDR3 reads CASSLEQENIQYF. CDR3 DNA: TGCGCCAGCAGCTTGGAGCAGGAAAACATTCAGTACTTC.

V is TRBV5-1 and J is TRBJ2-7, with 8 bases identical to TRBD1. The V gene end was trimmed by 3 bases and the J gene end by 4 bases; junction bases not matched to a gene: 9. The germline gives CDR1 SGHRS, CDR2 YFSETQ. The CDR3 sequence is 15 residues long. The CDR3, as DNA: TGCGCCAGCAGCTCCAATGGACAGGGTGGGTACGAGCAGTACTTC. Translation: CASSSNGQGGYEQYF. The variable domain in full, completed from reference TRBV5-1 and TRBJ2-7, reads KAGVTQTPRYLIKTRGQQVTLSCSPISGHRSVSWYQQTPGQGLQFLFEYFSETQRNKGNFPGRFSGRQFSNSRSEMNVSTLELGDSALYLCASSSNGQGGYEQYFGPGTRLTVT.

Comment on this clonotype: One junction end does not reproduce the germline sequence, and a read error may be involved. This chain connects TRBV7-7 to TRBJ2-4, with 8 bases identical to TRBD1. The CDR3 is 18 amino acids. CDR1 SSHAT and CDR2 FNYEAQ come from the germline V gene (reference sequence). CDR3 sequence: CASSYPGQESLAKNIQYF. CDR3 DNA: TGTGCTAGCAGCTATCCGGGACAGGAGAGCTTAGCCAAAAACATTCAGTACTTC.